The source of this TCR beta chain is a study of T cells expressing NK-cell markers. The germline gives CDR1 ENHRY, CDR2 SYGVKD. The CDR3 sequence is 11 residues long. Following a re-call of the 5' RACE reads, TCRdb has one entry per CDR3 protein and lacks DNA. Listed are a few hundred thousand distinct CDR3 sequences; 0.39% falls within the top ten. The rearrangement uses TRBV10-3 and TRBJ1-3. The sample comprised blood T cells: a sorted CD56 or NKG2C T cell subset, CD4+ or CD8+ T cells, or bulk PBMC T cells (not recorded which). The sequence was collected from a man in his late teens or twenties in good health. CDR3 amino acids: CALDSGNTIYF.